The rows below give T cell receptor beta chains drawn from one sample of a study of blood T cells in healthy people across ages. TCRdb re-called the 5' RACE reads with MiXCR, one entry per CDR3 protein. The sample lists fewer than 900,000 distinct CDR3 sequences, 35% to 40% occurring once. The sample comprised blood. The receptors derive from a man aged 18 to 29 in good health. The CDR3 runs from the conserved cysteine through the conserved F or W. A D gene is named only where the DNA matches it firmly. Clone size appears in some rows only: once, few, many, or a class for an expanded clone.

CDR3 protein,CDR3 DNA,D gene,V gene,clone size,J gene
CASSLVAGGGTQYF,TGTGCCAGCAGCTTAGTTGCGGGGGGAGGTACGCAGTATTTT,TRBD2,TRBV7-2,few,TRBJ2-3
CSGRGNEKLFF,TGCAGCGGTCGCGGTAATGAAAAACTGTTTTTT,-,TRBV29-1,once,TRBJ1-4
CASSVEGGHITDTQYF,TGTGCCAGCAGCGTAGAAGGAGGGCATATCACAGATACGCAGTATTTT,-,TRBV9,-,TRBJ2-3
CASTSQGDTGELFF,TGTGCCAGTACTTCGCAGGGGGACACCGGGGAGCTGTTTTTT,TRBD1,TRBV19,many,TRBJ2-2
CASSALQGGGAEAFF,TGTGCCAGCAGCGCCCTCCAGGGAGGAGGCGCTGAAGCTTTCTTT,-,TRBV9,few,TRBJ1-1
CASNQAGGYNEQFF,TGTGCCAGCAACCAAGCGGGAGGCTACAATGAGCAGTTCTTC,TRBD2,TRBV9,-,TRBJ2-1
CASSEALGGGVYEQYF,TGTGCCAGCAGTGAAGCGTTAGGGGGGGGGGTTTACGAGCAGTACTTC,-,TRBV6-1,few,TRBJ2-7
CASRRAGSTDTQYF,TGTGCCAGCCGACGGGCAGGGTCCACAGATACGCAGTATTTT,-,TRBV12-3/TRBV12-4,many,TRBJ2-3
CASSQETVGNYGYTF,TGTGCCAGCAGCCAAGAAACTGTGGGAAACTATGGCTACACCTTC,-,TRBV4-2,few,TRBJ1-2
CASTERGGPDTQYF,TGTGCCAGCACGGAGCGGGGGGGCCCAGATACGCAGTATTTT,TRBD2,TRBV12-3/TRBV12-4,-,TRBJ2-3
CASSATRGGDYTF,TGTGCCAGCAGTGCAACTCGAGGGGGTGACTACACCTTC,-,TRBV3-1,-,TRBJ1-2